This TCR beta chain was identified during a study of T cell responses to AZD1222 COVID-19 vaccine. Trimming left V 3 bases short and J 11 bases short, with 10 bases between. Per germline, CDR1 MNHNS and CDR2 SASEGT. The CDR3 contains 11 residues. Findings of the study overall: Only six people who got AZD1222 tested seropositive at baseline. There were repertoire samples only from the period after the peak T cell response.

Remarks on this clone: Its antigen is currently unknown.

The protocol was immunoSEQ multiplex PCR, while the TCRdb copy is restricted to in-frame clones and leaves out a portion. Of some 130,000 clones detected, about nine tenths appear once; the ten largest clones hold 6.9%. The material was peripheral blood, obtained on day 0 of AZD1222 vaccination. The TCR was taken from an adult in good health. The chain uses TRBV6-1 and TRBJ1-1, with D uncertain. CDR3 DNA sequence: TGTGCCAGCAGTGAGTTGGGCTCGGCTTTCTTT. As protein: CASSELGSAFF.